The entry below describes one TCR beta chain. This clone has a single count. What this receptor recognizes is not known. No qualities accompany the bases; no much larger clone lies one base away. Library prep was done by the immunoSEQ multiplex PCR assay. For the multiplex PCR, a mixture combining 60 forward primers for TCR Vbeta segments and 13 reverse primers for TCR Jbeta segments was used. A multiplex PCR assay on genomic DNA amplified the CDR3 region of rearranged TCR beta genes. On the Illumina HiSeq System, the amplified TCR beta libraries were sequenced as 87-base-pair reads. The original pipeline was this. A later analysis counted about 76 million unique TCR beta chains across the 550 to 800 repertoires, and 10 million to 12 million of these chains were shared by at least two donors. To remove PCR and sequencing errors, raw reads were error-corrected and collapsed into unique sequences using a nearest-neighbor algorithm that merged closely related sequences. CDR3 sequences were aligned to IMGT reference sequences to assign V, D and J gene segments. For a sequence to be retained, at least a six-nucleotide match to both a V gene segment and a J gene segment was required. A rearrangement counted as productive if the CDR3 had no stop codons and remained in frame with V and J, and every other rearrangement counted as non-productive. Following IMGT convention, CDR3 was defined as the stretch from the second conserved V-encoded cysteine up to the conserved J-encoded phenylalanine. The earlier analysis of about 620 of the donors excluded sequences that lacked an unambiguous match to a single V gene segment. In an earlier analysis of around 590 of the donors, a V segment was called functional when productive rearrangements were above 56.7%, and segregating when the standard deviation between donors exceeded 5%. A statistical classification framework was built to diagnose cytomegalovirus status from the catalog of TCR beta chain sequences. In a later analysis, V and J genes were assigned by comparing TCR nucleotide sequences against IMGT/GENE-DB human TR gene sequences. A later analysis assigned CDR3 sequences and most-parsimonious VDJ recombination scenarios with the TCRdist pipeline. In a later analysis, every TCR beta chain was defined by the combination of its CDR3 amino acid sequence and its V-gene family, and reads without a unique V-gene family were dropped. To address suspected cross-contamination and a sequencing artifact, a later analysis removed 592 highly shared, low-generation-probability nucleotide sequences. In a later analysis, a clonal expansion index was calculated for each public chain from normalized within-repertoire ranks of inferred template counts. A later analysis computed generation probabilities with a VDJ recombination model fitted to out-of-frame rearrangements, and checked the results against IGoR. A later analysis scored TCR-TCR, TCR-HLA and TCR-CMV co-occurrence with hypergeometric tests, applying a repertoire-size bias correction to TCR pairs. A later analysis estimated false discovery rates by permuting HLA or CMV assignments 20 times. In a later analysis, co-occurring TCRs were grouped using DBSCAN, and TCRdist sequence similarity was added for clustering within HLA-allele-positive subsets. Co-occurrence clustering excluded repertoires with fewer than 30,000 or more than 120,000 public chains, plus five with anomalous nucleotide sharing. TCRdb obtained this table from immuneACCESS and retained in-frame rearrangements with V and J assigned. These tables miss some clones; where compared with another copy, unresolved V genes account for less than half of the shortfall, and the remainder is unexplained. Clone size and V and J calls were adopted from that table, with D and trimming inferred from the DNA. The sample table holds about 110,000 clones, of which nearly 70% were seen once. 4.5% to 5.5% of the sample goes to the ten largest clones.

The sample belongs to a study of cytomegalovirus exposure and HLA in healthy donors (dated by TCRdb to the late 2010s). Regarding the complete study: According to an earlier analysis of several hundred of the donors, roughly 180 million T cells yielded 100 million or so unique TCR beta sequences and around 300 Gb of sequence data. Both class I and class II loci were covered by HLA typing, at four-digit resolution. High-throughput TCR immunosequencing, statistical association of individual TCRs with disease status, and machine learning were combined to predict cytomegalovirus infection status. An early release covering roughly 600 HLA-typed donors comprised roughly 300 gigabases of sequencing data and around 80 million unique TCR sequences. Along with the approximately 620-subject first cohort, a separate validation cohort of 120 different subjects was used. Alongside the repertoire data, information on donor age, sex, ethnicity and CMV serostatus was compiled. Of the roughly 390 genotyped donors, 75% to 85% were placed in the genetic ancestry cluster associated with self-reported Caucasian donors. A later analysis re-analyzed previously published TCR beta repertoires from about 730 donors and added high-resolution HLA genotyping to study TCR occurrence patterns. The number of donors typed differed by locus, with 629-630 for A, B, C, DRB1 and DQB1, more than 500 for DQA1, 606 for DPA1, and about 450 for DPB1. A later genetic analysis used genome-wide SNP genotypes for about 60% of the roughly 670 donors, treating that subset as a discovery cohort. The aim of the study was to test whether cataloging public T cell receptors could identify signatures of past pathogen exposure. Rather than drawing on any new phenotypic data, the later analysis identified candidate immune exposures from TCR beta sequences and the way those sequences occurred across donors. The T cell repertoires of around 730 subjects were profiled by immunosequencing and related to cytomegalovirus serostatus. In an earlier analysis of several hundred of the donors, high-throughput TCR beta sequencing was used to judge whether each TCR beta V gene segment behaved as functional or pseudogenic. Roughly five DR-DQ haplotypes were handled as single units for association and clustering, since linkage in the cohort was strong. On average, 235,054 unique TCR beta nucleotide sequences were sequenced per donor among several hundred genotyped donors of the cohort, with roughly 18% of those sequences being non-productive. All discovery cohort repertoires had been generated using a single sequencing platform.

The cohort was made up of approximately 670 healthy bone marrow donors. At the time of sampling, every cohort member was nominally healthy, though immune exposures that went unrecorded were likely present. The donor was CMV seropositive and belonged to the group of about 290 seropositive cohort members. Every donor gave a peripheral blood sample, and the peripheral blood mononuclear cells from that sample were used for TCR beta sequencing. Genomic DNA extraction from the blood cell samples was performed with the Qiagen DNeasy Blood Extraction Kit. The study at large found these results: A further reported finding was that TCR beta sequences accurately predicted the HLA-A and HLA-B alleles for most subjects in the first cohort. Linkage disequilibrium might explain the correlated functional status among segregating V segments, but an unknown experimental factor could not be ruled out. Assigning TCR associations to individual alleles was difficult when HLA alleles, especially DR and DQ, strongly co-occurred. A later genetic analysis associated a missense DCLRE1C variant with V-gene and J-gene trimming of TCR beta chains, and an independent cohort replicated the association. A cluster of highly shared sequence variants was judged likely to be a technical artifact of the sequencing pipeline. Sequencing depth was assumed to be roughly uniform across donors in the presence/absence analyses, though that assumption may not hold. Most TCR sequences were observed very rarely across donors, whereas some public TCRs were present in many individuals. A total of about 180 TCR beta chains were listed by the study as associated with cytomegalovirus. Immune exposure information for the cohort was limited to CMV serostatus. In a later genetic analysis, fewer N-insertions in productive TCRs were reported among donors in an Asian-associated ancestry cluster than the roughly 700-donor mean. Specific HLA alleles were associated with 15,000 to 20,000 TCR beta sequences at a false discovery rate of 0.05 in a later analysis. A later analysis found that TCR association rates varied across HLA loci, with DRB1 alleles showing the most associated TCRs and HLA-C alleles the fewest. Only TCR beta chains were sequenced in this cohort, and the absence of alpha or paired-chain data limited detectable features. In both the original and validation cohorts, the classifier was reported to diagnose cytomegalovirus status with high specificity and sensitivity. Because some donors lacked HLA typing at each locus, the association tests relied only on the typed subset. In an earlier analysis of 587 of the donors, most TCR beta V segments appeared in productive rearrangements about 90% or about 30% of the time, broadly matching IMGT annotations. A later analysis found that most CMV-associated TCR beta chains appeared HLA-restricted, with HLA associations seemingly driven largely by CMV exposure. The earlier analysis of some 540 of the donors excluded roughly 17 rarely observed V segments, including chromosome 9 orphons, because counts were too low. Because the 87-base-pair reads could not distinguish some IMGT-functional V segments, including TRBV6-2 and TRBV6-3, those segments were excluded. According to a later analysis, parvovirus B19, influenza, CMV and Epstein-Barr virus appeared linked to several top co-occurrence clusters. The authors suggested that the approach could potentially be extended to other disease states and immunological phenotypes. Three of the identified cytomegalovirus-associated TCR beta chains were confirmed in vitro to be specific for cytomegalovirus antigens. In a later analysis, HLA-associated TCR beta chains were found to be more clonally expanded and to have lower generation probabilities than equally common non-associated chains.

V is cut by 0 bases and J by 2 bases, and the space between the germline ends is 11 bases. Reading the germline V gene (reference sequence) gives CDR1 MNHNY and CDR2 SVGAGI. The CDR3 holds 15 amino acids from the cysteine to the phenylalanine. Only the CDR3 region is kept as DNA, spanning 45 bases read in frame from base 1. The clonotype comes from an older woman in good health and CMV-seropositive. The V gene is TRBV6-6 and the J gene is TRBJ2-7; the D segment could be TRBD1, given 6 matching bases. The sequencing sample was made of PBMCs. The DNA sequence is given as TGTGCCAGCAGTTACTCGGACAGAACAACCTACGAGCAGTACTTC. The translation is CASSYSDRTTYEQYF.